This T cell receptor beta chain was identified in a study of a mutant IDH1 vaccine in newly diagnosed glioma. About the research overall: Pretreatment consisted of radiotherapy, temozolomide, or both, with most receiving both. Study findings and constraints: Among all patients, vaccine-induced immune responses occurred in about 93%.

Time point defined: baseline, week 1 (first vaccination visit). The treatment here: pre-vaccination baseline after standard-of-care therapy. Concerning this clone itself: Its antigen is as yet unknown.

Assay: immunoSEQ multiplex PCR; the TCRdb copy retains only in-frame clones and omits some. In the table there are about 88,000 clones, over 70% of which are singletons. Germline V gene data show CDR1 as SGHTS and CDR2 as YDEGEE. This CDR3 has 15 residues. The V and J ends lost 5 bases and 14 bases, in that order; junction bases with no gene match: 16. This clonotype originated in a man in his forties with glioma. Some clones in this sample may be carry-over from other donors' samples. Sequencing used PBMCs, obtained from a glioma patient treated with radiotherapy, temozolomide or both. This chain links TRBV5-8 with TRBJ1-3; TRBD1 matches at 10 bases. CDR3 loop: CASRSRTGGKTGLYF. Written as DNA, the CDR3 is TGTGCCAGCAGGTCGAGGACAGGGGGAAAAACAGGGCTATATTTT.